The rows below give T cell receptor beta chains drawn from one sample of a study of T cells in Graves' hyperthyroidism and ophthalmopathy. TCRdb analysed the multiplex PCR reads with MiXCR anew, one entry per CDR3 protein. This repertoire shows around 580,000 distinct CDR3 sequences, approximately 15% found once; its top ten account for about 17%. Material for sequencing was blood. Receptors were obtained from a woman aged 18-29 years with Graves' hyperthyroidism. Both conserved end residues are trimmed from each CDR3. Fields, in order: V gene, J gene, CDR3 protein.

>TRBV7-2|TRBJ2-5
ASSLAVRGGETQY
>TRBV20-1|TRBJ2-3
SARGSGVADTQY
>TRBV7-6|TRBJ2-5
ASRKAETQY
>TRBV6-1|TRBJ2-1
ASFLGWGDEQF
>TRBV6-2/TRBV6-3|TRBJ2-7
ASSYSRRPYEQY
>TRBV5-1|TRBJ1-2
ASSLGDRFYGYT
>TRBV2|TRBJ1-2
ASSRNRQPNYGYT
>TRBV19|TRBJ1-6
ASSISNSPLH
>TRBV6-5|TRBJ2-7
ASSYRRGRASEQY
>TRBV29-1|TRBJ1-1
SVEAGGAYTEAF
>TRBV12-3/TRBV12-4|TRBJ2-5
ASSFSGVQETQY
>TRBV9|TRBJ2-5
ASSVDGQRETQY
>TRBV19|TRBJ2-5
ASSILGTTATQY
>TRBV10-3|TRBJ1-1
AIIEEGNTEAF
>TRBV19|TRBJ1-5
ASQTRTGGVQPQH
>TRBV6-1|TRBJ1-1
ASRSPSNTEAF